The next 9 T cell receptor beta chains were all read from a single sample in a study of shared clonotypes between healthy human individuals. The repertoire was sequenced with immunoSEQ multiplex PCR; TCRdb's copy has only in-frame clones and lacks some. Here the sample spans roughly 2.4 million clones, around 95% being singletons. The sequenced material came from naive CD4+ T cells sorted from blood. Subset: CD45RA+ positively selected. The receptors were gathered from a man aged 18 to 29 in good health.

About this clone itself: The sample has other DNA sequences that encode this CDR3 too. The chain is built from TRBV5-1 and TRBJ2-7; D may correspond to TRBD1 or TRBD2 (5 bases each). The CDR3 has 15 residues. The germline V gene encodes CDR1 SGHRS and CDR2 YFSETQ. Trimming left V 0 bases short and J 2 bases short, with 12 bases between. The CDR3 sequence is CASSLGTGGTYEQYF. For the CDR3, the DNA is TGCGCCAGCAGCTTGGGTACAGGAGGCACCTACGAGCAGTACTTC. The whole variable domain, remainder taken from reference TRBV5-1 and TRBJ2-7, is KAGVTQTPRYLIKTRGQQVTLSCSPISGHRSVSWYQQTPGQGLQFLFEYFSETQRNKGNFPGRFSGRQFSNSRSEMNVSTLELGDSALYLCASSLGTGGTYEQYFGPGTRLTVT.

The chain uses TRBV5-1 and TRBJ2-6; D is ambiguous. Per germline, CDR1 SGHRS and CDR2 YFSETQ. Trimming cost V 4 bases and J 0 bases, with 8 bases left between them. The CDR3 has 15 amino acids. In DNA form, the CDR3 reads TGCGCCAGCAGCCATCCAGGCTCTGGGGCCAACGTCCTGACTTTC. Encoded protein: CASSHPGSGANVLTF.

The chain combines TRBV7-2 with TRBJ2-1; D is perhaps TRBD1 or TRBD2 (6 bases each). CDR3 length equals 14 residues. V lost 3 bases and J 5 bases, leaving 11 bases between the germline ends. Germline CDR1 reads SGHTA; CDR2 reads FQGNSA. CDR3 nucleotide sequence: TGTGCCAGCAGCTTCTATGGGGGGCACAATGAGCAGTTCTTC. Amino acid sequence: CASSFYGGHNEQFF.

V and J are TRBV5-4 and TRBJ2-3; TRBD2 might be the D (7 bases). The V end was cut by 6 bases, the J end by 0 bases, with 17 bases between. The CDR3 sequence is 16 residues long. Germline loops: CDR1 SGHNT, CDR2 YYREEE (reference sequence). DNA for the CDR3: TGTGCCAGCACCCTTGCGGGGGCCGCTAGCACAGATACGCAGTATTTT. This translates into CASTLAGAASTDTQYF.

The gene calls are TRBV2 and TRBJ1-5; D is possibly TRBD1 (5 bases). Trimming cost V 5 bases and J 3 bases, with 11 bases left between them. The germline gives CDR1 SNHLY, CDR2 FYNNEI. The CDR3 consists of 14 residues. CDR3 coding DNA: TGTGCCAGCAGTCAAACAGGTACCAATCAGCCCCAGCATTTT. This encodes CASSQTGTNQPQHF.

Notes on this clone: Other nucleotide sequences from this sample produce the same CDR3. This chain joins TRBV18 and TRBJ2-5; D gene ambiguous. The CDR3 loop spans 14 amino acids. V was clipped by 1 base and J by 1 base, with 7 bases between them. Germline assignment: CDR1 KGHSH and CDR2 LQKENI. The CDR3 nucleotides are TGTGCCAGCTCACCACTAGGAATCCAAGAGACCCAGTACTTC. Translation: CASSPLGIQETQYF.

The CDR3 bases are TGTGCCAGCAGCTCCCCAGACAGGGGAGTTGGGACCCAGTACTTC. This gives the protein CASSSPDRGVGTQYF. This chain connects TRBV7-9 to TRBJ2-5, with TRBD1 identical over 8 bases. The CDR3 consists of 15 residues. V was clipped by 4 bases and J by 7 bases; unmatched bases: 11. Germline CDR1 reads SEHNR; CDR2 reads FQNEAQ (reference sequence).

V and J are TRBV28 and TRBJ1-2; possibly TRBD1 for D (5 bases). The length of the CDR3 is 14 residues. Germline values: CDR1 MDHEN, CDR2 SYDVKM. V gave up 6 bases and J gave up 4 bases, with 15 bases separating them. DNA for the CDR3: TGTGCCAGCAGAGACGGGGGAAGGGGCTATGGCTACACCTTC. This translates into CASRDGGRGYGYTF.

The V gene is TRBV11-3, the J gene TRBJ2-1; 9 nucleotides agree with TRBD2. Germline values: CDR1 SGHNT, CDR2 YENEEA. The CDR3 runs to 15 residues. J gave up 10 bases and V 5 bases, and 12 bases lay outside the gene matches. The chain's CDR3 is CASSRGLASPGEQFF. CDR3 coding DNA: TGTGCCAGCAGCCGGGGACTAGCCTCCCCAGGGGAGCAGTTCTTC.